Listed below are T cell receptor beta chains from one sample, sequenced in a study of blood T cell repertoires in COVID-19. Clones were read by immunoSEQ multiplex PCR, and TCRdb kept only the in-frame ones, dropping some. Here the sample spans a few hundred thousand clones, approximately 88% being singletons. Sequencing was carried out using PBMCs or T cells enriched from blood (not recorded which). The receptor set was obtained from a man aged 18 to 30 with acute COVID-19. The CDR3 runs from the conserved cysteine through the conserved F or W.

cdr3_aa: CASSLKASETTGELFF
j_call: TRBJ2-2
v_call: TRBV5-4

cdr3_aa: CASRVAGNTGELFF
j_call: TRBJ2-2
v_call: TRBV27

cdr3_aa: CATGVEGASNQPQHF
j_call: TRBJ1-5
v_call: TRBV6-5

cdr3_aa: CASGGNGQPQHF
j_call: TRBJ1-5
v_call: TRBV28

cdr3_aa: CASQRRAVPGTGNQPQHF
j_call: TRBJ1-5
v_call: TRBV19

cdr3_aa: CASSPPEGIEQFF
j_call: TRBJ2-1
v_call: TRBV28

cdr3_aa: CASSGSGTDTQYF
j_call: TRBJ2-3
v_call: TRBV9

cdr3_aa: CASSVRTPGQLNEKLFF
j_call: TRBJ1-4
v_call: TRBV25-1

cdr3_aa: CASSRGRAYTSGSTDTQYF
j_call: TRBJ2-3
v_call: TRBV4-1

cdr3_aa: CAWIPGLAGRSTDTQYF
j_call: TRBJ2-3
v_call: TRBV30

cdr3_aa: CASSPPSSGNTGELFF
j_call: TRBJ2-2
v_call: TRBV7-6

cdr3_aa: CASKNEGGYTF
j_call: TRBJ1-2
v_call: TRBV6-6

cdr3_aa: CASSIGQGNTEAFF
j_call: TRBJ1-1
v_call: TRBV19

cdr3_aa: CASSTRDNPEAFF
j_call: TRBJ1-1
v_call: TRBV19

cdr3_aa: CASSIRSTEAFF
j_call: TRBJ1-1
v_call: TRBV19

cdr3_aa: CASSLTGIVRGYTF
j_call: TRBJ1-2
v_call: TRBV13

cdr3_aa: CASSSVVNEQFF
j_call: TRBJ2-1
v_call: TRBV6-2/TRBV6-3

cdr3_aa: CASSAIAGPYNEQFF
j_call: TRBJ2-1
v_call: TRBV7-9

cdr3_aa: CASSLAPGQIITYGYTF
j_call: TRBJ1-2
v_call: TRBV5-1

cdr3_aa: CASSLGRVPGQSSYEQYF
j_call: TRBJ2-7
v_call: TRBV7-8

cdr3_aa: CASSLDDAGVQETQYF
j_call: TRBJ2-5
v_call: TRBV7-9

cdr3_aa: CASSVTLFSYNEQFF
j_call: TRBJ2-1
v_call: TRBV9

cdr3_aa: CASSLSGFTGYTGELFF
j_call: TRBJ2-2
v_call: TRBV5-1

cdr3_aa: CASSEPTSAAFF
j_call: TRBJ1-1
v_call: TRBV6-1

cdr3_aa: CASNRGRGQGTTGELFF
j_call: TRBJ2-2
v_call: TRBV19

cdr3_aa: CASSAQMSRTGSSYNEQFF
j_call: TRBJ2-1
v_call: TRBV9

cdr3_aa: CASSDRQVYNEQFF
j_call: TRBJ2-1
v_call: TRBV10-1

cdr3_aa: CASSIGPGAGASNEQQFF
j_call: TRBJ2-1
v_call: TRBV19

cdr3_aa: CASSLSAGELFF
j_call: TRBJ2-2
v_call: TRBV12-3/TRBV12-4

cdr3_aa: CASSTGQDQPQHF
j_call: TRBJ1-5
v_call: TRBV7-9

cdr3_aa: CASSLDQLAGGGGPEQFF
j_call: TRBJ2-1
v_call: TRBV5-1

cdr3_aa: CASSFGGREQFF
j_call: TRBJ2-1
v_call: TRBV5-1

cdr3_aa: CAWSEFRGRGETQYF
j_call: TRBJ2-5
v_call: TRBV30

cdr3_aa: CASSQDGRVGYRGGLSGYTF
j_call: TRBJ1-2
v_call: TRBV4-1

cdr3_aa: CASSTPGLAGEQYF
j_call: TRBJ2-7
v_call: TRBV28

cdr3_aa: CSASSTGPYSNQPQHF
j_call: TRBJ1-5
v_call: TRBV20-1

cdr3_aa: CASRSRGESSYNEQFF
j_call: TRBJ2-1
v_call: TRBV11-2

cdr3_aa: CASSQDGYGKGTQYF
j_call: TRBJ2-5
v_call: TRBV4-3

cdr3_aa: CASSPDRTGDEKLFF
j_call: TRBJ1-4
v_call: TRBV5-5

cdr3_aa: CASSRNRVWGYTF
j_call: TRBJ1-2
v_call: TRBV6-5

cdr3_aa: CASSEGNSYEQYF
j_call: TRBJ2-7
v_call: TRBV5-1

cdr3_aa: CASSRDRGYETQYF
j_call: TRBJ2-5
v_call: TRBV28

cdr3_aa: CASSPGTSGRYTQYF
j_call: TRBJ2-3
v_call: TRBV7-3

cdr3_aa: CASSLTEPYEQYF
j_call: TRBJ2-7
v_call: TRBV28

cdr3_aa: CASSLQGVEQYF
j_call: TRBJ2-7
v_call: TRBV5-6

cdr3_aa: CASSMDKNSNQPQHF
j_call: TRBJ1-5
v_call: TRBV19

cdr3_aa: CASSVRNSQETQYF
j_call: TRBJ2-5
v_call: TRBV9

cdr3_aa: CASGETSGAYEQYF
j_call: TRBJ2-7
v_call: TRBV6-5

cdr3_aa: CASSAASSSSYEQYF
j_call: TRBJ2-7
v_call: TRBV9

cdr3_aa: CASSQPGSGESYGYTF
j_call: TRBJ1-2
v_call: TRBV7-9

cdr3_aa: CASSFGQGVYGYTF
j_call: TRBJ1-2
v_call: TRBV28

cdr3_aa: CASSEGRGADEQYF
j_call: TRBJ2-7
v_call: TRBV6-1

cdr3_aa: CASSPPGQIYEQYF
j_call: TRBJ2-7
v_call: TRBV28

cdr3_aa: CASSQDGGQGAPGELFF
j_call: TRBJ2-2
v_call: TRBV3-1/TRBV3-2

cdr3_aa: CASSMGQGLETQYF
j_call: TRBJ2-5
v_call: TRBV19